A single sample is the source of the 20 T cell receptor beta chains below, sequenced in a study of blood T cell repertoires in COVID-19. Generated by immunoSEQ multiplex PCR, the TCRdb table keeps only in-frame clones and is missing some. The repertoire consists of under 200,000 clones, with 85% to 90% occurring once and the leading ten covering approximately 1.5%. The sequenced sample consisted of peripheral blood. The receptors shown here come from a man aged 18 to 30 with active or convalescent COVID-19.

This rearrangement joins TRBV10-1 to TRBJ2-3, with D possibly matching TRBD1 (5 bases). Germline V gives CDR1 WNHNN, CDR2 SYGVQD (reference sequence). The CDR3 sequence is 16 residues long. Trimming removed 8 bases at V and 1 base at J, with 19 bases between. CDR3 in DNA: TGCGCCAGCTCCCAGGGCCTCGACGCTGGCACAGATACGCAGTATTTT. Protein product: CASSQGLDAGTDTQYF.

DNA for the CDR3: TGTGCCAGCAGCCAAGTCCCGGGACAGGACGTCTTAGGCTACACCTTC. This gives the protein CASSQVPGQDVLGYTF. The chain is built from TRBV14 and TRBJ1-2, with 8 bases matching TRBD1. CDR3 size: 16 residues. V shed 1 base, J shed 8 bases, and the junction held 12 bases outside the gene matches. CDR1 is SGHDN and CDR2 is FVKESK in the germline V gene. Drawing the rest from reference TRBV14 and TRBJ1-2, the complete variable domain is EAGVTQFPSHSVIEKGQTVTLRCDPISGHDNLYWYRRVMGKEIKFLLHFVKESKQDESGMPNNRFLAERTGGTYSTLKVQPAELEDSGVYFCASSQVPGQDVLGYTFGSGTRLTVV.

J is TRBJ2-5 and V is TRBV7-6, with 10 nucleotides matching TRBD2. CDR1 SGHVS and CDR2 FNYEAQ come from the germline V gene. V shed 5 bases, J shed 2 bases, and the junction held 11 bases outside the gene matches. CDR3 length: 17 residues. The CDR3 region has the DNA TGTGCCAGCAGCGCCACCCCTAGCGGGGGAACACAAGAGACCCAGTACTTC. This codes for CASSATPSGGTQETQYF. The variable domain in full, completed from reference TRBV7-6 and TRBJ2-5, reads GAGVSQSPRYKVTKRGQDVALRCDPISGHVSLYWYRQALGQGPEFLTYFNYEAQQDKSGLPNDRFSAERPEGSISTLTIQRTEQRDSAMYRCASSATPSGGTQETQYFGPGTRLLVL.

This clone was detected only a few times. This chain connects TRBV7-2 to TRBJ1-2; D not resolved. The CDR3 consists of 13 residues. Germline-derived CDR1 and CDR2 are SGHTA and FQGNSA. Trimming shortened V by 5 bases and J by 4 bases, and 11 bases separated the two germline ends. CDR3 nucleotide sequence: TGTGCCAGCAGCGATGCGAGCGGCTATGGCTACACCTTC. Its translation: CASSDASGYGYTF. The full variable domain, completed using reference TRBV7-2 and TRBJ1-2, is GAGVSQSPSNKVTEKGKDVELRCDPISGHTALYWYRQSLGQGLEFLIYFQGNSAPDKSGLPSDRFSAERTGGSVSTLTIQRTQQEDSAVYLCASSDASGYGYTFGSGTRLTVV.

The chain is built from TRBV6-5 and TRBJ1-5; unclear D gene. The CDR3 runs 15 residues. Germline V gene sequence: CDR1 MNHEY, CDR2 SVGAGI. Trimming cost V 7 bases and J 1 base, with 14 bases left between them. This CDR3 is CASKKTAGSNQPQHF. Written as DNA, the CDR3 is TGTGCCAGCAAGAAAACAGCAGGAAGCAATCAGCCCCAGCATTTT.

The chain uses TRBV28 and TRBJ2-1; possible D gene TRBD2, 7 bases. Germline V CDR1 and CDR2: MDHEN, SYDVKM. The CDR3 consists of 15 residues. Trimming cost V 8 bases and J 0 bases, with 14 bases left between them. In nucleotides, the CDR3 is TGTGCCAGCTTTCGTAGGGGGGGCTCCTACAATGAGCAGTTCTTC. Protein: CASFRRGGSYNEQFF.

This clone has only one observation. The chain recombines TRBV13 with TRBJ1-2; TRBD1 agrees at 8 bases. The junction had 8 bases not matched to a gene; V was cut back by 4 bases and J by 4 bases. Germline V CDR1 and CDR2: PRHDT, FYEKMQ (reference sequence). This CDR3 region has 15 residues. Here the CDR3 DNA reads TGTGCCAGCAGCTCCCGGACAGGGTCAGGCTATGGCTACACCTTC. Amino acids: CASSSRTGSGYGYTF.

This clone is a singleton in its sample. CDR3 amino acids: CASSVGGEAALENTIYF. In DNA, the CDR3 is TGTGCCAGCAGCGTAGGGGGCGAGGCAGCTCTGGAAAACACCATATATTTT. J is TRBJ1-3 and V is TRBV9; a weak D match, TRBD1 (5 bases). Trimming pared 0 bases from V and 6 bases from J, leaving 19 bases between. CDR3 length: 17 amino acids. Germline V gene data show CDR1 as SGDLS and CDR2 as YYNGEE.

This chain uses TRBV19 with TRBJ1-3, with TRBD1 identical over 7 bases. Germline-derived CDR1 and CDR2 are LNHDA and SQIVND (reference sequence). The CDR3 length is 14 residues. V trimming: 6 bases; J trimming: 5 bases; junction bases outside the gene matches: 7. The CDR3: CASRPKGQRNTIYF. The CDR3 DNA follows: TGTGCCAGTAGACCGAAGGGACAGCGAAACACCATATATTTT.

This clone was recorded only once. V gene TRBV6-2 or TRBV6-3 combines with J gene TRBJ2-5; 7 nucleotides align to TRBD1. Germline V lookup: CDR1 MNHEY, CDR2 SVGEGT. J lost 1 base, V lost 5 bases, and 13 bases had no gene match. The CDR3 sequence is 17 residues long. CDR3 DNA: TGTGCCAGCAGTCGCCCGGGACAGACTATCCTCCAAGAGACCCAGTACTTC. It codes for CASSRPGQTILQETQYF.

The chain has TRBV6-6 and TRBJ1-1; D possibly corresponds to TRBD1 (5 bases). The CDR3 runs 14 residues. From germline, CDR1 is MNHNY and CDR2 SVGAGI (reference sequence). Trimming shortened V by 2 bases and J by 2 bases, and 9 bases separated the two germline ends. CDR3 DNA sequence: TGTGCCAGCAGTTACGCAGGGCCCAACACTGAAGCTTTCTTT. Amino acids: CASSYAGPNTEAFF.

The V gene is TRBV24-1, the J gene TRBJ2-5, with D hard to call. The V and J ends lost 1 base and 5 bases respectively, with 10 bases between them. CDR3 size: 14 residues. In germline, CDR1 is KGHDR, CDR2 SFDVKD. The CDR3 spells CATSDFSGSETQYF. Written as DNA, the CDR3 is TGTGCCACCAGTGATTTTTCCGGGTCGGAGACCCAGTACTTC.

The rearrangement uses TRBV6-1 and TRBJ1-6; weak D call: TRBD1 (6 bases). CDR1 and CDR2 from the germline V gene are MNHNS and SASEGT. Between the trimmed V and J ends, which lost 1 base and 6 bases, there was a span of 10 bases. This CDR3 has 15 residues. The CDR3 bases are TGTGCCAGCAGTGAAGATCGGACAGTTAATTCACCCCTCCACTTT. Translation gives CASSEDRTVNSPLHF.

The table lists this clone with a few counts. The J gene is TRBJ1-4, the V gene TRBV18; 9 bases agree with TRBD1. The length of the CDR3 is 18 residues. J gave up 8 bases and V 0 bases, and 13 bases lay outside the gene matches. Germline V CDR1 and CDR2: KGHSH, LQKENI. The CDR3 DNA follows: TGTGCCAGCTCACCACCGAACAGGGGGCGATCGGGTAACGAAAAACTGTTTTTT. Residues: CASSPPNRGRSGNEKLFF. Filled out from reference TRBV18 and TRBJ1-4, the complete variable domain reads NAGVMQNPRHLVRRRGQEARLRCSPMKGHSHVYWYRQLPEEGLKFMVYLQKENIIDESGMPKERFSAEFPKEGPSILRIQQVVRGDSAAYFCASSPPNRGRSGNEKLFFGSGTQLSVL.

This chain links TRBV5-6 with TRBJ2-2; no firm D call. The V gene lost 0 bases and the J gene lost 1 base, with 10 bases spanning the gap. The CDR3 runs 16 residues. Per the germline V gene, CDR1 is SGHDT and CDR2 is YYEEEE. CDR3 nucleotide sequence: TGTGCCAGCAGCTTGGATAAGCGTCAGAACACCGGGGAGCTGTTTTTT. Protein product: CASSLDKRQNTGELFF.

This rearrangement joins TRBV7-6 to TRBJ2-5; D uncertain. CDR3 length equals 15 residues. V was pared by 3 bases and J by 2 bases, with 13 bases between. The V gene's germline CDR1 is SGHVS and CDR2 FNYEAQ. CDR3 in amino acids: CASSFRLRKQETQYF. The DNA for the CDR3 is TGTGCCAGCAGCTTTCGTTTGCGGAAGCAAGAGACCCAGTACTTC.

The chain recombines TRBV7-6 with TRBJ1-6, with TRBD1 matching 7 bases. The J segment lost 7 bases and the V segment lost 0 bases, leaving 12 bases of the junction unmatched. This CDR3 has 18 residues. Germline V CDR1 and CDR2: SGHVS, FNYEAQ. CDR3 nucleotides: TGTGCCAGCAGCTTAGCTCCTAATCAACAGGGGTGGAATTCACCCCTCCACTTT. Translated, it gives CASSLAPNQQGWNSPLHF.

The chain is built from TRBV7-9 and TRBJ2-7, with TRBD1 matching 7 bases. CDR1 is SEHNR and CDR2 is FQNEAQ in the germline V gene (reference sequence). J was trimmed by 4 bases and V by 1 base; bases with no gene match: 4. The CDR3 sequence is 14 residues long. Written as DNA, the CDR3 is TGTGCCAGCAGCTTAGAGGGGGCGAAGTACGAGCAGTACTTC. This translates into CASSLEGAKYEQYF.

This clone appeared a single time. The gene calls are TRBV19 and TRBJ1-6; D remains ambiguous. This CDR3 has 14 amino acids. The V gene's germline CDR1 is LNHDA and CDR2 SQIVND (reference sequence). Trimming removed 5 bases at V and 9 bases at J, with 14 bases between. The CDR3 DNA reads TGTGCCAGTAGTCCAGGACTCCTCGGTTCACCCCTCCACTTT. This codes for CASSPGLLGSPLHF. Supplemented by reference TRBV19 and TRBJ1-6, the full variable domain reads DGGITQSPKYLFRKEGQNVTLSCEQNLNHDAMYWYRQDPGQGLRLIYYSQIVNDFQKGDIAEGYSVSREKKESFPLTVTSAQKNPTAFYLCASSPGLLGSPLHFGNGTRLTVT.

This chain joins TRBV30 and TRBJ1-2; D remains ambiguous. Germline values: CDR1 GTSNPN, CDR2 SVGIG (reference sequence). The V end lost 0 bases, the J end lost 4 bases, and 6 bases lay between the germline ends. This CDR3 spans 12 amino acids. In DNA form, the CDR3 reads TGTGCCTGGAGTGTTGGCCCCTATGGCTACACCTTC. Its protein is CAWSVGPYGYTF.